Following are 27 T cell receptor beta chains from one sample sequenced in a study of control samples from healthy donors and cancer patients. TCRdb's copy holds only in-frame clones and misses some; the assay was immunoSEQ multiplex PCR. The table includes 100,000 to 130,000 clones, roughly 79% detected once. The specimen was blood. These receptors all come from a man between 18 and 35 years old in good health.

The genes are TRBV16 and TRBJ1-1; 7 nucleotides match TRBD1. CDR1 is KGHSY and CDR2 is FQNENV in the germline V gene. V lost 0 bases and J lost 8; bases outside the gene matches: 9. This CDR3 contains 15 residues. CDR3 in amino acids: CASSQSTGNYWEAFF. In nucleotides, the CDR3 is TGTGCCAGCAGCCAATCGACAGGGAACTACTGGGAAGCTTTCTTT. Filled out from reference TRBV16 and TRBJ1-1, the complete variable domain reads GEEVAQTPKHLVRGEGQKAKLYCAPIKGHSYVFWYQQVLKNEFKFLISFQNENVFDETGMPKERFSAKCLPNSPCSLEIQATKLEDSAVYFCASSQSTGNYWEAFFGQGTRLTVV.

J is TRBJ2-1 and V is TRBV10-3; 8 bases align to TRBD1. This CDR3 has 17 residues. Trimming cost V 0 bases and J 7 bases; bases outside gene matches: 11. The germline V gene has CDR1 ENHRY and CDR2 SYGVKD. The chain's CDR3 is CAISESYGQGGWNEQFF. The CDR3 DNA reads TGTGCCATCAGTGAGTCATATGGACAGGGCGGTTGGAATGAGCAGTTCTTC.

J is TRBJ2-7 and V is TRBV5-6; tentative D call: TRBD1 (6 bases). CDR3 length: 13 residues. The V gene lost 0 bases and the J gene lost 3 bases, with 7 bases spanning the gap. Germline CDR1 reads SGHDT; CDR2 reads YYEEEE. CDR3: CASSLDRDYEQYF. As DNA, the CDR3 is TGTGCCAGCAGCTTGGACAGGGACTACGAGCAGTACTTC.

V and J are TRBV10-2 and TRBJ2-3; the D is unclear. V lost 0 bases and J lost 14, with 12 bases in between. Germline CDR1 and CDR2: WSHSY and SAAADI. CDR3 length: 12 residues. CDR3 loop: CASSESRLTGYF. CDR3 DNA: TGCGCCAGCAGTGAGTCGCGATTGACCGGGTATTTT.

V and J are TRBV28 and TRBJ1-2; TRBD1 agrees at 7 bases. The CDR3 is 12 residues long. Germline loops: CDR1 MDHEN, CDR2 SYDVKM. V lost 3 bases to trimming and J lost 8 bases; unmatched junction nucleotides: 3. CDR3 protein: CASSLTGNGYTF. The CDR3 DNA follows: TGTGCCAGCAGTTTGACAGGGAACGGCTACACCTTC.

The chain recombines TRBV5-1 with TRBJ1-6; D not certain. Germline CDR1 is SGHRS and CDR2 is YFSETQ. The CDR3 totals 16 residues. Trimming took off 4 bases at V and 8 bases at J, with 19 bases between the two ends. CDR3 nucleotides: TGCGCCAGCAGCCTCGCCCCGGGTCAGCGGTATTCACCCCTCCACTTT. Translation: CASSLAPGQRYSPLHF. Supplemented by reference TRBV5-1 and TRBJ1-6, the full variable domain reads KAGVTQTPRYLIKTRGQQVTLSCSPISGHRSVSWYQQTPGQGLQFLFEYFSETQRNKGNFPGRFSGRQFSNSRSEMNVSTLELGDSALYLCASSLAPGQRYSPLHFGNGTRLTVT.

The V and J genes are TRBV11-3 and TRBJ2-5, with 15 bases aligning to TRBD2. The V gene's germline CDR1 is SGHNT and CDR2 YENEEA. The CDR3 sequence is 15 residues long. With V trimmed by 6 bases and J by 5 bases, 4 bases remained unmatched. CDR3 sequence (DNA): TGTGCCAGCAGTCCCGGACTAGCGGGGGGGGAGACCCAGTACTTC. This gives the protein CASSPGLAGGETQYF. The full variable domain, completed using reference TRBV11-3 and TRBJ2-5, is EAGVVQSPRYKIIEKKQPVAFWCNPISGHNTLYWYLQNLGQGPELLIRYENEEAVDDSQLPKDRFSAERLKGVDSTLKIQPAELGDSAVYLCASSPGLAGGETQYFGPGTRLLVL.

The V and J genes are TRBV19 and TRBJ1-2, with D maybe TRBD1 (6 bases). V was trimmed by 9 bases and J by 2 bases, leaving 16 bases between them. From germline, CDR1 is LNHDA and CDR2 SQIVND (reference sequence). The length of the CDR3 is 14 residues. CDR3 sequence reads: CASQTGDSNYGYTF. CDR3 coding DNA: TGTGCCAGCCAGACAGGAGATTCGAACTATGGCTACACCTTC.

This chain links TRBV5-1 with TRBJ2-3; TRBD1 agrees at 10 bases. CDR1 is SGHRS, CDR2 YFSETQ, per germline. The CDR3 is 16 amino acids. V lost 5 bases to trimming and J lost 3 bases; unmatched junction nucleotides: 9. CDR3 in DNA: TGCGCCAGCAGTCGCACCGGGACAGGGGTAACAGATACGCAGTATTTT. Its protein product is CASSRTGTGVTDTQYF.

J is TRBJ1-1 and V is TRBV19, with 7 bases aligning to TRBD1. Losses at the gene ends were 5 bases for V and 0 bases for J; bases not matched to a gene: 0. Germline values: CDR1 LNHDA, CDR2 SQIVND (reference sequence). The CDR3 covers 13 residues. As DNA, the CDR3 is TGTGCCAGTAGTGGACAGGTGAACACTGAAGCTTTCTTT. Amino acids: CASSGQVNTEAFF.

This clone occurred a few times. This chain links TRBV15 with TRBJ1-1; D possibly corresponds to TRBD1 (6 bases). Germline V gene data show CDR1 as LNHNV and CDR2 as YYDKDF (reference sequence). V lost 0 bases and J 2 bases, leaving 16 bases between the germline ends. The length of the CDR3 is 17 residues. The CDR3 loop is CATSRDPRPGANTEAFF. CDR3 coding DNA: TGTGCCACCAGCAGAGATCCCCGGCCAGGGGCAAACACTGAAGCTTTCTTT.

This clone was found a few times. This chain connects TRBV7-2 to TRBJ2-4, with a possible D match to TRBD1 (5 bases). V lost 2 bases and J 0 bases, leaving 11 bases between the germline ends. CDR3 length: 16 amino acids. The germline gives CDR1 SGHTA, CDR2 FQGNSA. The DNA for the CDR3 is TGTGCCAGCAGCTTAACAGGCTGGGCAGCCAAAAACATTCAGTACTTC. Translation: CASSLTGWAAKNIQYF.

This clone was seen just once. The V and J genes are TRBV11-2 and TRBJ1-6; D is perhaps TRBD1 (5 bases). This CDR3 region has 15 residues. V was clipped by 5 bases and J by 10 bases, with 18 bases between them. The germline gives CDR1 SGHAT, CDR2 FQNNGV. CDR3 sequence (DNA): TGTGCCAGCAGCCTTCAACCCGGGGCGATATCACCCCTCCACTTT. This sequence encodes CASSLQPGAISPLHF.

This chain joins TRBV5-6 and TRBJ1-6, with 9 bases identical to TRBD1. CDR1 SGHDT and CDR2 YYEEEE come from the germline V gene. This CDR3 region has 16 residues. Trimming removed 0 bases from V and 7 bases from J; junction bases left unmatched: 5. The CDR3 is CASSLVTGQGNSPLHF. The CDR3 coding sequence is TGTGCCAGCAGCTTGGTAACGGGACAGGGAAATTCACCCCTCCACTTT.

The chain carries TRBV14 and TRBJ1-1; D gene ambiguous. The CDR3 extends over 15 amino acids. Germline lookup yields CDR1 SGHDN and CDR2 FVKESK. The germline V and J ends were trimmed by 6 bases and 0 bases, with 14 bases remaining between them. As DNA, the CDR3 is TGTGCCAGCAGTGTACTCTCCGCTATGAACACTGAAGCTTTCTTT. Its translation: CASSVLSAMNTEAFF.

This clone was seen only once. The chain recombines TRBV30 with TRBJ1-1, with unresolved D. Deletions cut 5 bases from V and 5 bases from J, with 15 bases between. The length of the CDR3 is 13 residues. CDR1 GTSNPN and CDR2 SVGIG come from the germline V gene (reference sequence). The CDR3 nucleotides read TGTGCCTGGGAGGAGGGATTTGGGACTGAAGCTTTCTTT. It translates to CAWEEGFGTEAFF.

This sequence joins TRBV7-9 and TRBJ1-1, with a weak D call TRBD1 (5 bases). The germline V gene has CDR1 SEHNR and CDR2 FQNEAQ (reference sequence). The CDR3 totals 15 residues. Deletions cut 2 bases from V and 1 base from J, with 11 bases between. CDR3 nucleotide sequence: TGTGCCAGCAGCTTAATCAGCAGGGAGAACACTGAAGCTTTCTTT. Translating gives CASSLISRENTEAFF. The variable domain in full, completed from reference TRBV7-9 and TRBJ1-1, reads DTGVSQNPRHKITKRGQNVTFRCDPISEHNRLYWYRQTLGQGPEFLTYFQNEAQLEKSRLLSDRFSAERPKGSFSTLEIQRTEQGDSAMYLCASSLISRENTEAFFGQGTRLTVV.

The rearrangement joins TRBV10-3 to TRBJ2-7; 7 bases are a match to TRBD2. The CDR3 length is 14 residues. V lost 4 bases, J lost 0 bases, and 3 bases stayed unmatched. Germline V CDR1 and CDR2: ENHRY, SYGVKD. The CDR3: CAISGGTISYEQYF. The CDR3 nucleotides are TGTGCCATCAGTGGCGGGACTATCTCCTACGAGCAGTACTTC.

This rearrangement joins TRBV28 to TRBJ1-5; D not certain. With 6 bases removed from V and 4 bases from J, the gap between germline ends came to 10 bases. CDR3 length: 13 residues. Germline V gene lookup returns CDR1 MDHEN and CDR2 SYDVKM. The CDR3 is CASRPQRNQPQHF. The CDR3, as DNA: TGTGCCAGCAGACCACAGAGGAATCAGCCCCAGCATTTT.

The chain employs TRBV7-2 and TRBJ2-7; no reliable D call. CDR3 length: 11 residues. V was trimmed by 3 bases and J by 5 bases, leaving 5 bases between them. Germline V gene lookup returns CDR1 SGHTA and CDR2 FQGNSA. CDR3 protein: CASSLKDEQYF. The CDR3 nucleotides are TGTGCCAGCAGCTTGAAGGACGAGCAGTACTTC.

This chain uses TRBV7-9 with TRBJ1-1, with a possible D match to TRBD1 (6 bases). This CDR3 has 15 amino acids. Trimming took 5 bases from V and 1 from J, leaving 14 bases between them. Germline CDR1 reads SEHNR; CDR2 reads FQNEAQ (reference sequence). The CDR3 here is CASSLSWGQNTEAFF. For the CDR3, the DNA is TGTGCCAGCAGCCTATCTTGGGGGCAGAACACTGAAGCTTTCTTT.

This clone was seen only once. V usage is TRBV5-1 and J usage is TRBJ1-3; 7 bases align to TRBD1. The CDR3 has 16 amino acids. Germline CDR1 is SGHRS and CDR2 is YFSETQ. The V gene end was trimmed by 0 bases and the J gene end by 0 bases; junction bases not matched to a gene: 3. This chain's CDR3 is CASSLAPGGSGNTIYF. In nucleotides, the CDR3 is TGCGCCAGCAGCTTGGCCCCAGGGGGCTCTGGAAACACCATATATTTT.

This clone came up a few times. V is TRBV24-1 and J is TRBJ2-3; D remains ambiguous. This CDR3 region has 15 residues. V shed 4 bases and J shed 3 bases, with 13 bases lying between them. Per germline, CDR1 KGHDR and CDR2 SFDVKD. The CDR3 DNA reads TGTGCCACCAGTGACCCCCGGGTAGCTACAGATACGCAGTATTTT. It specifies CATSDPRVATDTQYF.

The J gene is TRBJ1-1, the V gene TRBV7-8; weak D call: TRBD1 (5 bases). V lost 1 base and J 1 base, leaving 22 bases between the germline ends. This CDR3 is 19 amino acids long. Looked up from germline, CDR1 is SGHVS and CDR2 is FQNEAQ. The CDR3: CASSLGRAPFSTANTEAFF. CDR3 DNA sequence: TGTGCCAGCAGCTTAGGCAGGGCCCCTTTCTCGACGGCGAACACTGAAGCTTTCTTT.

This rearrangement joins TRBV7-6 to TRBJ2-5; D gene unclear. CDR1 is SGHVS, CDR2 FNYEAQ, per germline. Trimming shortened V by 5 bases and J by 3 bases, and 4 bases separated the two germline ends. The CDR3 spans 11 residues. CDR3 coding DNA: TGTGCCAGCAGCCCGAAAGAGACCCAGTACTTC. Its protein product is CASSPKETQYF.

V gene TRBV13 combines with J gene TRBJ1-2; no clear D. Germline CDR1 is PRHDT and CDR2 is FYEKMQ (reference sequence). The CDR3 runs 14 residues. Trimming cost V 5 bases and J 7 bases, with 17 bases left between them. CDR3 nucleotide sequence: TGTGCCAGCAGCCTCGAACGATTAGATGGTGGCTACACCTTC. Residues: CASSLERLDGGYTF.

This chain connects TRBV6-2 or TRBV6-3 to TRBJ2-7; tentatively, D is TRBD1 or TRBD2 (5 bases each). Germline V lookup: CDR1 MNHEY, CDR2 SVGEGT. CDR3 length equals 16 residues. Trimming shortened V by 2 bases and J by 6 bases, and 20 bases separated the two germline ends. As DNA, the CDR3 is TGTGCCAGCAGTTACCGGGGCCCGCAATGGTACGGCGAGCAGTACTTC. It translates to CASSYRGPQWYGEQYF.